This T cell receptor beta chain was retrieved from a study of radiotherapy plus CTLA-4 blockade in lung cancer. Across the study: There were objective responses in 18% of patients, and over 25% had disease control.

In regard to this clone: Its specificity is not known.

Whole-study results and caveats: After treatment with radiotherapy plus ipilimumab, TCR clones that came from the tumor expanded in blood. Strongest reported response predictors: early blood clone changes and post-radiation interferon-beta.

Focal radiation plus CTLA-4 blockade with ipilimumab was given to patients with chemo-refractory metastatic non-small-cell lung cancer. The V gene end was trimmed by 4 bases and the J gene end by 0 bases; junction bases not matched to a gene: 14. From germline, CDR1 is SGHNT and CDR2 YYREEE (reference sequence). This CDR3 has 20 amino acids. Clones were read by immunoSEQ multiplex PCR, and TCRdb kept only the in-frame ones, dropping some. This table has about 85,000 clones, approximately 83% appearing once. The chain has TRBV5-4 and TRBJ2-1; 12 positions match TRBD2. The TCR originated in a human donor with non-small cell lung cancer who had a partial response to radiotherapy plus ipilimumab. The input for sequencing was peripheral blood, taken from a patient treated with radiotherapy plus ipilimumab. DNA of the CDR3: TGTGCCAGCAGCCCGAACCGACTAGCGGGAGACATCAGCTCCTACAATGAGCAGTTCTTC. Residues: CASSPNRLAGDISSYNEQFF. Full variable domain (missing parts from reference TRBV5-4 and TRBJ2-1): ETGVTQSPTHLIKTRGQQVTLRCSSQSGHNTVSWYQQALGQGPQFIFQYYREEENGRGNFPPRFSGLQFPNYSSELNVNALELDDSALYLCASSPNRLAGDISSYNEQFFGPGTRLTVL.